This is a list of T cell receptor beta chains from one sample in a study of radiation and T cells in renal cell carcinoma. Assay: immunoSEQ multiplex PCR; the TCRdb copy retains only in-frame clones and omits some. The data contain 130,000 to 150,000 clones, 88% of them singletons. The source was blood, collected from a patient whose treatment included radiotherapy and nephrectomy. Receptor source: a woman in her seventies with renal cell carcinoma. Both conserved end residues are part of each CDR3.

TRBJ1-2	TRBV5-1	CASSPTDRGSGYTF
TRBJ2-3	TRBV28	CASSLWGVPASTDTQYF
TRBJ1-5	TRBV2	CASSDNRVSQPQHF
TRBJ1-5	TRBV30	CAWSPGSNQPQHF
TRBJ1-1	TRBV30	CAWSDLSGYTEAFF
TRBJ1-4	TRBV25-1	CASSPGDKSPGKLFF
TRBJ1-3	TRBV18	CASSPFDSGNTIYF
TRBJ2-3	TRBV18	CASSPLGGTDTQYF
TRBJ2-3	TRBV7-9	CASSLHRGTTDTQYF
TRBJ2-5	TRBV30	CAWSPIQTRSVETQYF
TRBJ1-5	TRBV19	CASRPGTRGTQPQHF
TRBJ1-3	TRBV30	CAWGKGTGTGNTIYF
TRBJ1-6	TRBV30	CAWSLGAPSPLHF
TRBJ2-1	TRBV6-6	CASSYPSGGLYNEQFF
TRBJ2-1	TRBV5-1	CASSLEPAGDNEQFF
TRBJ2-7	TRBV6-1	CASSVDRGYEQYF
TRBJ2-7	TRBV28	CASRRSGTGGYEQYF
TRBJ1-1	TRBV15	CATSRGGGYTEAFF
TRBJ2-1	TRBV9	CASSVRVAGPNEQFF
TRBJ1-5	TRBV7-8	CASSLGFGTAFSNQPQHF
TRBJ2-1	TRBV6-1	CASSGTRSYNEQFF
TRBJ2-7	TRBV5-1	CASCYGTSGDNEQYF
TRBJ2-7	TRBV18	CASSPRSTYEQYF
TRBJ1-4	TRBV10-3	CAISETQPGSTNEKLFF
TRBJ2-5	TRBV29-1	CSVEEVSETQYF
TRBJ2-1	TRBV14	CASSQDWRAGGSYNEQFF
TRBJ2-7	TRBV11-1	CASSSWDRPTYEQYF
TRBJ1-1	TRBV28	CASRTPQGAGEAFF
TRBJ1-2	TRBV6-5	CASSYRPGDYGYTF
TRBJ1-3	TRBV30	CAWSVWTDGNTIYF
TRBJ1-5	TRBV5-5	CASSSWGDGNQPQHF
TRBJ2-7	TRBV7-2	CASSFGTLYEQYF
TRBJ2-3	TRBV11-2	CASSFGVRTDTQYF
TRBJ1-2	TRBV2	CASSEGGFGMTGYTF
TRBJ2-5	TRBV11-3	CASSLVTDYQETQYF
TRBJ2-2	TRBV2	CASREARTGELFF
TRBJ2-5	TRBV7-7	CASSLAGTSGRGTQYF
TRBJ1-1	TRBV7-6	CASSPQQGLNTEAFF
TRBJ2-5	TRBV15	CATSPNSGRRETQYF
TRBJ2-2	TRBV5-1	CASSLVTGAGELFF
TRBJ1-5	TRBV30	CAWSAPTPGGRQPQHF
TRBJ2-7	TRBV5-8	CASSLTGLDPYF
TRBJ1-1	TRBV7-2	CASSSPTGMGYTEAFF
TRBJ1-5	TRBV5-4	CASSQAGYNQPQHF
TRBJ1-5	TRBV18	CASSPGTPWSNQPQHF
TRBJ2-1	TRBV4-1	CASSQDGSISYNEQFF
TRBJ1-6	TRBV9	CASSVGGNRNSPLHF
TRBJ1-2	TRBV5-6	CASSLTGRYYGYTF
TRBJ2-1	TRBV6-5	CASSSRTDNEQFF
TRBJ1-2	TRBV30	CAWNTGGLGYGYTF
TRBJ2-3	TRBV5-1	CASSPRTSGVGSDTQYF
TRBJ1-2	TRBV7-2	CASSLTTANYGYTF
TRBJ1-1	TRBV6-6	CASSRGTGGKSFF